The present T cell receptor beta chain was sequenced within a study of blood T cell repertoires in COVID-19. Study-wide background: The United States, Italy and Spain provided the acute and convalescent COVID-19 samples. The analysed material was cDNA or gDNA that came from T cells, B-cell-depleted T cells, or PBMCs.

Original processing methods: The authors estimated nucleated cell counts from reference gene primer amplification. Profiled with immunoSEQ multiplex PCR; TCRdb holds only in-frame clones, not every one. The DNA was the basis for D and trimming; V, J and clone size are from that table. Of roughly 180,000 clones in the sample, 79% were seen once. Enrolled during active infection, Seattle patients were then followed longitudinally. This clonotype originated in a woman between 55 and 75 years old with COVID-19, enrolled during active disease. Sample: peripheral blood.

The CDR3 region is CASSDSPSGGPDTQYF. The CDR3 nucleotides read TGTGCCAGCAGTGACTCGCCCAGCGGGGGACCAGATACGCAGTATTTT. V is TRBV6-4 and J is TRBJ2-3; 8 bases align to TRBD2. CDR1 is MRHNA and CDR2 is SNTAGT in the germline V gene. The CDR3 runs to 16 residues. V gave up 0 bases and J gave up 4 bases; unmatched junction bases: 6.